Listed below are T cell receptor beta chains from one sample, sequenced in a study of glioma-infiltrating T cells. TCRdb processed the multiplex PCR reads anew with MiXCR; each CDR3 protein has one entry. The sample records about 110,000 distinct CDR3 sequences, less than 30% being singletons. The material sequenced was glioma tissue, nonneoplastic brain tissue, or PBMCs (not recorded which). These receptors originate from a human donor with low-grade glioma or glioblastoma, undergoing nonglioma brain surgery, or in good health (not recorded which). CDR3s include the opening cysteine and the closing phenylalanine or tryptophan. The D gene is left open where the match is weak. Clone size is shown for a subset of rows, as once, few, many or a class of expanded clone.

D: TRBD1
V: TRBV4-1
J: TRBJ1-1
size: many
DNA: TGCGCCAGCAGCCACTCTGGGACAGGGATCACCAGAGGAACTGAAGCTTTCTTT
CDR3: CASSHSGTGITRGTEAFF

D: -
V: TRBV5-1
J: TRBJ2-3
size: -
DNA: TGCGCCAGCACCGAGCGAGACAGTCGGTCAGATACGCAGTATTTT
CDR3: CASTERDSRSDTQYF

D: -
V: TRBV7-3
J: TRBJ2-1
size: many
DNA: TGTGCCAGCAGCTTATCAGGGGATCAGGCGCAGTTCTTC
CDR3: CASSLSGDQAQFF

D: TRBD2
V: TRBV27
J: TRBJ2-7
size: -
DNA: TGTGCCAGTTTCAGACTAGCGGGGGGCGAGCAGTACTTC
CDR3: CASFRLAGGEQYF

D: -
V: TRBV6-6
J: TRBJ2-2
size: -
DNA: TGTGCCAGCAGTTACTCGTGGCGTAGGAAGCTGTTTTTT
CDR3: CASSYSWRRKLFF

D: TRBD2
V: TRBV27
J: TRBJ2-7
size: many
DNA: TGTGCCAGCAGTCCCCCGGGACTAGTCTACGAGCAGTACTTC
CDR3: CASSPPGLVYEQYF

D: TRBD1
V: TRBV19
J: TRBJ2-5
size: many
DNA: TGTGCCAGTAGGTCCCGAGGGGGCAGGGAGACCCAGTACTTC
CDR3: CASRSRGGRETQYF

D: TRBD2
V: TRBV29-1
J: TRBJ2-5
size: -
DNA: TGCAGCGTGCGACTAGCGGGGCCACAAGAGACCCAGTACTTC
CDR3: CSVRLAGPQETQYF

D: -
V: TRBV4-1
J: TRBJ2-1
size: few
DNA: TGCGCCAGCAGCCGCCTGAGGGGGGGGCCCAACAATGAGCAGTTCTTC
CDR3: CASSRLRGGPNNEQFF

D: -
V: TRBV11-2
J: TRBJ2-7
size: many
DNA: TGTGCCAGCAGCTTCAAATCGGGGCCTGTAAGCTCCTACGAGCAGTACTTC
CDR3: CASSFKSGPVSSYEQYF

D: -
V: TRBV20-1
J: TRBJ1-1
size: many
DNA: TGCAGTGCTCCTTTAATGAACACTGAAGCTTTCTTT
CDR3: CSAPLMNTEAFF

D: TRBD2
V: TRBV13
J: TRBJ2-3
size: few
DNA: TGTGCCAGCAGCGTGGGACTACTTAGCACAGATACGCAGTATTTT
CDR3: CASSVGLLSTDTQYF

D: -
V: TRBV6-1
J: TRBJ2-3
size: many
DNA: TGTGCCAGCAGTTCATCAGGGTCTAGCACAGATACGCAGTATTTT
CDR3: CASSSSGSSTDTQYF

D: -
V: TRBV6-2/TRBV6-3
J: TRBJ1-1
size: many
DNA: TGTGCCAGCAGTTACACAAGGGACACTGAAGCTTTCTTT
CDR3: CASSYTRDTEAFF

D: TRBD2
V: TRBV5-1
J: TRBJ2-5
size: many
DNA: TGCGCCAGCAGCTCAGGGCAACTAGCGGGGCAAGAGACCCAGTACTTC
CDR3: CASSSGQLAGQETQYF

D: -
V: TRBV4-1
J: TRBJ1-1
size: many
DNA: TGCGCCAGCAGCCCCCAGAAGTATATGAACACTGAAGCTTTCTTT
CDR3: CASSPQKYMNTEAFF

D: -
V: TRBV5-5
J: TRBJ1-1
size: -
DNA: TGTGCCTGCAGCTTTCGGCCGAACACTGAAGCTTTCTTT
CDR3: CACSFRPNTEAFF

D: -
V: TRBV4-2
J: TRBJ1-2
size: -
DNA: TGTGCCAGCAGCCAAGACCCGGGAAGCTATGGCTACACCTTC
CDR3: CASSQDPGSYGYTF

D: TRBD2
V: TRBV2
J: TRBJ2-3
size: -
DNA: TGTGCCAGCACTTCGACAAGCGGGAGCGTTGCAGATACGCAGTATTTT
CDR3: CASTSTSGSVADTQYF

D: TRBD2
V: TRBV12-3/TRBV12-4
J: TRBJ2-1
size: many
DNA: TGTGCCAGCAGCCCCCTAGCGGGGGGGCAGAATGAGCAGTTCTTC
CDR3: CASSPLAGGQNEQFF

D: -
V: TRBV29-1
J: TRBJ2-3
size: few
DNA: TGCAGCGTTGGTGGTACACAGGCGCGGGCAGATACGCAGTATTTT
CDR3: CSVGGTQARADTQYF

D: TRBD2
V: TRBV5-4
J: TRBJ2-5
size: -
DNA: TGTGCCAGCAGCCCGGGTGGTAGCGGGGGGGCGCGAGAGACCCAGTACTTC
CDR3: CASSPGGSGGARETQYF

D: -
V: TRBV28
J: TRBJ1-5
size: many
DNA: TGTGCCAGCACCGCCCCGGGGGGGATTCGGCAGCCCCAGCATTTT
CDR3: CASTAPGGIRQPQHF

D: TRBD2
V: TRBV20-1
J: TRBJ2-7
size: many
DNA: TGCAGTGCTGGACGACTAGCGGGCCCTCGCCGGCACTTC
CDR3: CSAGRLAGPRRHF

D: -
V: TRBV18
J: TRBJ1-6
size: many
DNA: TGTGCCAGCTCAAGTTCAGGGGAAAGATCACCCCTCCACTTT
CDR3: CASSSSGERSPLHF

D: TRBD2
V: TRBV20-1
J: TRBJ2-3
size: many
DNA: TGCAGTGCTAGTGGGATTAGCGGGACCGTGGATACGCAGTATTTT
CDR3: CSASGISGTVDTQYF

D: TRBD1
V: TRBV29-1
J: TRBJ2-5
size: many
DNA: TGCAGCGCCGGACAGGGGGCGATCCAAGAGACCCAGTACTTC
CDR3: CSAGQGAIQETQYF

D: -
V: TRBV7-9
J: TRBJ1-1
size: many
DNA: TGTGCCAGCAGCTTAGCCAGGGTGACTGAAGCTTTCTTT
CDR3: CASSLARVTEAFF

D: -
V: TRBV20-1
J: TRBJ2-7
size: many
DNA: TGCAGTGCTAGACCTATGGGGGGGCAGGGGGCGGGCGAGCAGTACTTC
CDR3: CSARPMGGQGAGEQYF

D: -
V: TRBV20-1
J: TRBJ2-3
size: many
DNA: TGCAGTGCTAGGGGCGTGCCGGGGGATACGCAGTATTTT
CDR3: CSARGVPGDTQYF

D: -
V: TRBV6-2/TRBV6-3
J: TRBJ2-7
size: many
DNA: TGTGCCAGCAGTTACTCGAGGCAAAACAGGGAAGGAGGTGGCGGCCTTGGATCCCCCTACGAGCAGTACTTC
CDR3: CASSYSRQNREGGGGLGSPYEQYF

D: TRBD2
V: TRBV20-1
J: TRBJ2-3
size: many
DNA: TGCAGTGCTAGAGATCCGTGGGAGGGGAGCACAGATACGCAGTATTTT
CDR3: CSARDPWEGSTDTQYF

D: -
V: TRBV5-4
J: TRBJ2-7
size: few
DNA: TGTGCCAGTTATAATTGGGGAGACCCCCTCTACGAGCAGTACTTC
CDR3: CASYNWGDPLYEQYF

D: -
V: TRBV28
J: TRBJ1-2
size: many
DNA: TGTGCCTCAGGGACCTATGGCTACACCTTC
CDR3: CASGTYGYTF

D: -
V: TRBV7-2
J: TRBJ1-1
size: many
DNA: TGTGCCAGCAGCTTGGCAGGGGCGACTGAAGCTTTCTTT
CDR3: CASSLAGATEAFF

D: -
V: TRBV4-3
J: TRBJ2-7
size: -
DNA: TGCATCAGCAGCCAGGTCGGCGGGATCGGCTACGAGCAGTACTTC
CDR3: CISSQVGGIGYEQYF

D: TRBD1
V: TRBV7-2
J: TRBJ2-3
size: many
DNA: TGTGCCAGCAGCCGACAGGGTGGTAGCGCAGATACGCAGTATTTT
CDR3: CASSRQGGSADTQYF

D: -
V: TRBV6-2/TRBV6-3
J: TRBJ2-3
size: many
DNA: TGTGCCAGCAGTTACGGGATGGGGAGCACAGATACGCAGTATTTT
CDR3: CASSYGMGSTDTQYF

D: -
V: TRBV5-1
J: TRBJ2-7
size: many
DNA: TGCGCCAGCAGCTTGGGGCAGGACGGCGAGCAGTACTTC
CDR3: CASSLGQDGEQYF

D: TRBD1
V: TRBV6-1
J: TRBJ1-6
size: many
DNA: TGTGCCAGCAGTTTACAGGGGGTAGGGTCACCCCTCCACTTT
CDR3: CASSLQGVGSPLHF

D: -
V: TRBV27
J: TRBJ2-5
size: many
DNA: TGTGCCAGCAGGCGGAGAGGCCAAGAGACCCAGTACTTC
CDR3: CASRRRGQETQYF

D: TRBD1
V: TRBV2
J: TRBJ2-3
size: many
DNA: TGTGCCAGCAGCGACAGGGGCAATACGCAGTATTTT
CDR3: CASSDRGNTQYF